This T cell receptor beta chain came from a study of T cells after yellow fever vaccination. At the level of the study: Preparing low-cell-number fractions relied on SMART-Seq v4 Ultra Low Input. Study outcomes and limitations: The secondary response was weaker but peaked faster, day 5 versus 15.

Germline lookup yields CDR1 SGHAT and CDR2 FQDESV (reference sequence). Trimming removed 5 bases from V and 0 bases from J; junction bases left unmatched: 11. The CDR3 is 18 amino acids. This clonotype came up a few times. Its antigen remains unknown. A 5'RACE template-switching step, the method used to make TCR cDNA, added a universal primer site and UMIs. TCRdb itself ran the 5' RACE reads through MiXCR, one entry per CDR3 protein. The data contain 400,000 or so distinct CDR3 sequences, around 6.5% of them singletons. The rearrangement links TRBV11-1 to TRBJ2-1, with 9 bases fitting TRBD2. This sequence was found in a young man who received the YFV17D yellow fever vaccine. Sequencing was performed on PBMCs, taken 5 days after the yellow fever booster vaccination. The CDR3 DNA reads as TGTGCCAGCAGCGGGGTTTCGGCGGGAGGGGGCTCCTACAATGAGCAGTTCTTC. Protein product: CASSGVSAGGGSYNEQFF. The full variable domain, completed using reference TRBV11-1 and TRBJ2-1, is EAEVAQSPRYKITEKSQAVAFWCDPISGHATLYWYRQILGQGPELLVQFQDESVVDDSQLPKDRFSAERLKGVDSTLKIQPAELGDSAMYLCASSGVSAGGGSYNEQFFGPGTRLTVL.